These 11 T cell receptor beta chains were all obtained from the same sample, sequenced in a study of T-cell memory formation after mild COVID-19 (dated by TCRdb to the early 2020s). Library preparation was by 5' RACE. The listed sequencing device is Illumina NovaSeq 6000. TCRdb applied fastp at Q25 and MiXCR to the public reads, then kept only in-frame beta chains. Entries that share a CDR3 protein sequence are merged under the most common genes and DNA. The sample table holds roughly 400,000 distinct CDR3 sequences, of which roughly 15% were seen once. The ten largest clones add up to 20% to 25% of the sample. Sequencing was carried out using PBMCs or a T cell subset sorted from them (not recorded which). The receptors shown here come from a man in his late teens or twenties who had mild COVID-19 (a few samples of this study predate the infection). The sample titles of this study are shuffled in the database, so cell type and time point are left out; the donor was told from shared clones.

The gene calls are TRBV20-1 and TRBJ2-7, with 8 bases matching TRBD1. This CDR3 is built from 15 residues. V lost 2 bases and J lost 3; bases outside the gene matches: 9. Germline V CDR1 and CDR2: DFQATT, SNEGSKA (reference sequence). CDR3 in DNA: TGCAGTGCTAGAAACCCCCAGGGGGCGAGCTACGAGCAGTACTTC. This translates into CSARNPQGASYEQYF.

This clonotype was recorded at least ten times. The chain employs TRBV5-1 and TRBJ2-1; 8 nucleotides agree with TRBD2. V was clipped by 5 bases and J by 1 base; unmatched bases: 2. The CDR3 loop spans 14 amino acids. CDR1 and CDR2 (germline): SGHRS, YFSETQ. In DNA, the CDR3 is TGCGCCAGCAGTAGCGGGACATCCTACAATGAGCAGTTCTTC. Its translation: CASSSGTSYNEQFF.

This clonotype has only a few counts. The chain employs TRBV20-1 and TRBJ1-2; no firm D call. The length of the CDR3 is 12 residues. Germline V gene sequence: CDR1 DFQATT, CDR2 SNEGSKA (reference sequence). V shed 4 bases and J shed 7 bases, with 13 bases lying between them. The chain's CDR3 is CSATHGGSGYTF. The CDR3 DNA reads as TGCAGTGCTACGCATGGCGGTTCTGGCTACACCTTC.

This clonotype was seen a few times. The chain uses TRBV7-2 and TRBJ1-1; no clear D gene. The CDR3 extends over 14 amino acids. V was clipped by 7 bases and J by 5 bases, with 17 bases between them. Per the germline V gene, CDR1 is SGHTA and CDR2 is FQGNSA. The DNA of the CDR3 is TGTGCCAGCATCCTAGGGAGGGCTGGGACTGAAGCTTTCTTT. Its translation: CASILGRAGTEAFF.

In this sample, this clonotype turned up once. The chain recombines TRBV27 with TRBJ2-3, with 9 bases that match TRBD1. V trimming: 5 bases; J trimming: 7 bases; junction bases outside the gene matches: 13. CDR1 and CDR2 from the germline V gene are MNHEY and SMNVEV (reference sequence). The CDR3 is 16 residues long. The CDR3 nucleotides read TGTGCCAGCAGTCCTCACCGTCAGACAGGGGGGTATACGCAGTATTTT. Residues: CASSPHRQTGGYTQYF.

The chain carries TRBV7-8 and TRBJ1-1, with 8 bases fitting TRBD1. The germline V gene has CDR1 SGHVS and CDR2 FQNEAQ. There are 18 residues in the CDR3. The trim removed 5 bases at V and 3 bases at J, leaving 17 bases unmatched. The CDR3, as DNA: TGTGCCAGCAGCCGCCCTAGGGGGGCAGGGGGCCCAGACACTGAAGCTTTCTTT. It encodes CASSRPRGAGGPDTEAFF. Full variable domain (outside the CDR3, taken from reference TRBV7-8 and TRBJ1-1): GAGVSQSPRYKVAKRGQDVALRCDPISGHVSLFWYQQALGQGPEFLTYFQNEAQLDKSGLPSDRFFAERPEGSVSTLKIQRTQQEDSAVYLCASSRPRGAGGPDTEAFFGQGTRLTVV.

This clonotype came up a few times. The CDR3 region is CASSSGHPTSPFYEQYV. The CDR3 bases are TGTGCCAGCAGCTCCGGACACCCCACATCTCCCTTCTACGAGCAGTACGTC. The chain combines TRBV5-5 with TRBJ2-7, with D perhaps TRBD1 (5 bases). Trimming pared 3 bases from V and 3 bases from J, leaving 22 bases between. Germline V gene sequence: CDR1 SGHKS, CDR2 YYEKEE (reference sequence). This CDR3 is 17 amino acids long.

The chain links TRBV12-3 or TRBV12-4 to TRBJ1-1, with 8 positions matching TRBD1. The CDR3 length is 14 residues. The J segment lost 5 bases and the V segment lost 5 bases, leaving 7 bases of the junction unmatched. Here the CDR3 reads CASSVQGGLTEAFF. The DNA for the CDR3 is TGTGCCAGCAGTGTACAGGGGGGGTTAACTGAAGCTTTCTTT.

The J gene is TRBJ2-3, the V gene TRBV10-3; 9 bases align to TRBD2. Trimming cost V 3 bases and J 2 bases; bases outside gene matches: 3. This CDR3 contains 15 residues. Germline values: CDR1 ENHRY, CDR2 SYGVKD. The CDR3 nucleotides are TGTGCCATCAGTGATCAGCGGGGGGCCACAGATACGCAGTATTTT. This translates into CAISDQRGATDTQYF.

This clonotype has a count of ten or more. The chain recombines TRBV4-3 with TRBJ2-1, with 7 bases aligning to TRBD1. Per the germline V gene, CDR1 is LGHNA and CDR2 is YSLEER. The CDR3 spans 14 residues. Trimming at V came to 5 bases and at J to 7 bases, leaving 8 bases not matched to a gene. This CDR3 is CASSVQGRGNEQFF. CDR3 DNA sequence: TGCGCCAGCAGCGTACAGGGGCGCGGGAATGAGCAGTTCTTC.

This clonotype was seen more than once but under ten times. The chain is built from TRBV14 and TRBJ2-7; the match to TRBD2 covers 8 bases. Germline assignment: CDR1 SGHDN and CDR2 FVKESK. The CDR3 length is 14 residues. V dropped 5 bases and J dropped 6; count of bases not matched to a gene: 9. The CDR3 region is CASSFHGTRGEQYF. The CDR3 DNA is TGTGCCAGCAGCTTCCACGGGACTAGAGGCGAGCAGTACTTC.